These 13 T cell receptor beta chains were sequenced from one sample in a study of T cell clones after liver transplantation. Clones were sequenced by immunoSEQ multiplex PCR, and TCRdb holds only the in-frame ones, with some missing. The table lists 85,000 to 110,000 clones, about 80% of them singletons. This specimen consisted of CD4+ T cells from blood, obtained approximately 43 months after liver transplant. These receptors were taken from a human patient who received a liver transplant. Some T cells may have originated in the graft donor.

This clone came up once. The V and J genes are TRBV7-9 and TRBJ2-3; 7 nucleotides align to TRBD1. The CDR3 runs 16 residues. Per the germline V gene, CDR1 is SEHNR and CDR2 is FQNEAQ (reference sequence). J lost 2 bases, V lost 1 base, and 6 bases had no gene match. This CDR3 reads CASSLGQGAHTDTQYF. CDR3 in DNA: TGTGCCAGCAGCTTAGGACAGGGCGCCCACACAGATACGCAGTATTTT.

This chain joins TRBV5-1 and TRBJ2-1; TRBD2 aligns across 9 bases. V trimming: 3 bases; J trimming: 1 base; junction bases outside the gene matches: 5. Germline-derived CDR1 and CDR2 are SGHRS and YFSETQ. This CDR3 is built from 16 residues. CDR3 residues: CASSSSGRTSYNEQFF. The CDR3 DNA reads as TGCGCCAGCAGCTCAAGCGGGAGGACGTCCTACAATGAGCAGTTCTTC.

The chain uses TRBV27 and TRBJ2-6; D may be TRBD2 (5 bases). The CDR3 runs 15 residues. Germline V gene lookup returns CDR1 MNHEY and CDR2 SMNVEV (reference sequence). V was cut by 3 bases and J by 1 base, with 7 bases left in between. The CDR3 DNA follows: TGTGCCAGCAGTTTTTCGGGGTCTGGGGCCAACGTCCTGACTTTC. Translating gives CASSFSGSGANVLTF. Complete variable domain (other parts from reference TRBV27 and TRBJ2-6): EAQVTQNPRYLITVTGKKLTVTCSQNMNHEYMSWYRQDPGLGLRQIYYSMNVEVTDKGDVPEGYKVSRKEKRNFPLILESPSPNQTSLYFCASSFSGSGANVLTFGAGSRLTVL.

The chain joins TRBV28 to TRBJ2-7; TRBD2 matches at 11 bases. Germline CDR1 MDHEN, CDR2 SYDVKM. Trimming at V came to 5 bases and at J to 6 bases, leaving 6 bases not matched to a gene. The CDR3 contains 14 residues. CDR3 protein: CASSPLAGVPEQYF. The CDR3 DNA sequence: TGTGCCAGCAGTCCACTAGCGGGAGTTCCCGAGCAGTACTTC. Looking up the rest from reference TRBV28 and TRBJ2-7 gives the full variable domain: DVKVTQSSRYLVKRTGEKVFLECVQDMDHENMFWYRQDPGLGLRLIYFSYDVKMKEKGDIPEGYSVSREKKERFSLILESASTNQTSMYLCASSPLAGVPEQYFGPGTRLTVT.

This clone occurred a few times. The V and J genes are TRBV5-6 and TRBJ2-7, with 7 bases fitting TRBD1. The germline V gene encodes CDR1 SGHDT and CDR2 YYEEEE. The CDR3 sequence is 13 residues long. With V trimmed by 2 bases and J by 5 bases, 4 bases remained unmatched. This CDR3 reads CASSFDRADEQYF. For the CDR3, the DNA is TGTGCCAGCAGCTTTGACAGGGCGGACGAGCAGTACTTC.

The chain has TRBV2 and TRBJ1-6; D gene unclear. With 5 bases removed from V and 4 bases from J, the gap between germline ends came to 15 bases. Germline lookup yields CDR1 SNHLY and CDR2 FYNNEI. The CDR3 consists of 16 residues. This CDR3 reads CASSRNSLAYNSPLHF. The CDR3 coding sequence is TGTGCCAGCAGTCGAAATAGTTTAGCGTATAATTCACCCCTCCACTTT.

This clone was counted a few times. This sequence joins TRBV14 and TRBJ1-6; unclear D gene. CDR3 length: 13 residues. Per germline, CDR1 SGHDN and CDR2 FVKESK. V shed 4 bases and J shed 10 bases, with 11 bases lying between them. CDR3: CASSRTFASPLHF. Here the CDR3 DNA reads TGTGCCAGCAGCCGGACCTTTGCCTCACCCCTCCACTTT.

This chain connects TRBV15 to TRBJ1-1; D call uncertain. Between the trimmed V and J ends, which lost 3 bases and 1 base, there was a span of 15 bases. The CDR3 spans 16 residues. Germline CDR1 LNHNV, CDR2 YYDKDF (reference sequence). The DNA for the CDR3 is TGTGCCACCAGCAGTTTTATATTCAGCTCGAACACTGAAGCTTTCTTT. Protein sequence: CATSSFIFSSNTEAFF.

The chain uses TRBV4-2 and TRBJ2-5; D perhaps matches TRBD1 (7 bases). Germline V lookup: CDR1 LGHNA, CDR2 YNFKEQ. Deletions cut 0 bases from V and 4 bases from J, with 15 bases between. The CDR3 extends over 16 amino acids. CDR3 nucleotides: TGTGCCAGCAGCCAAGAGTTAGGGCAGGGGGGAGAGACCCAGTACTTC. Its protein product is CASSQELGQGGETQYF.

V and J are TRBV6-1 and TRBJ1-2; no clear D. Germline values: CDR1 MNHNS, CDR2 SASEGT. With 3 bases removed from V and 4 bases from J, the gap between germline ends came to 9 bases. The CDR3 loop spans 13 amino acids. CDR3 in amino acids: CASSDFPTYGYTF. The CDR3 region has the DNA TGTGCCAGCAGTGATTTTCCGACCTATGGCTACACCTTC.

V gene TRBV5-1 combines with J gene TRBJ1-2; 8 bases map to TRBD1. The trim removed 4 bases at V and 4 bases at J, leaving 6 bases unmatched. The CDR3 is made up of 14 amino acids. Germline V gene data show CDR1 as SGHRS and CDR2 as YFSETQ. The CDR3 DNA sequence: TGCGCCAGCAGCCCTGACAGGGGTGGCTATGGCTACACCTTC. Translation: CASSPDRGGYGYTF.

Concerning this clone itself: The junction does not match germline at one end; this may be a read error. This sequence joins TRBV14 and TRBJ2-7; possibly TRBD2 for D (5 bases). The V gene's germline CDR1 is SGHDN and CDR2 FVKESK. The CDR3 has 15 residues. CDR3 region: CASGQAGLSSDEQYF. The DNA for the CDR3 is TGTGCCAGCGGCCAAGCCGGACTTTCTAGTGACGAGCAGTACTTC.

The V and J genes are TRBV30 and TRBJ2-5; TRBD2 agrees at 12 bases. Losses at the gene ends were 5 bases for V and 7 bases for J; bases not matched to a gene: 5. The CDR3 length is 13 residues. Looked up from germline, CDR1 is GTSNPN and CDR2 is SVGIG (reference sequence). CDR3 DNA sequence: TGTGCCTGGCTGACTAGCGGGAGTGGGACCCAGTACTTC. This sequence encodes CAWLTSGSGTQYF.